These 2 T cell receptor beta chains originate from one sample sequenced in a study of beta chain features in type 1 diabetes. Every isolated RNA sample was fully reverse transcribed, so sequencing captured expressed TCRB transcripts. Profiling relied on immunoSEQ multiplex PCR, and the TCRdb table lists in-frame clones only, not all of them. Of around 140,000 clones detected, around a tenth appear once; the ten largest clones hold 0.65%. The sequencing sample was made of central memory CD4+ T cells from blood. Receptors originate from a woman between 40 and 55 years old in good health.

This clone came up a few times. The chain employs TRBV2 and TRBJ1-1; D not certain. The CDR3 is 11 residues long. V was trimmed by 7 bases and J by 5 bases, leaving 8 bases between them. Germline CDR1 SNHLY, CDR2 FYNNEI. CDR3 in DNA: TGTGCCAGCAAAAAGGAGACTGAAGCTTTCTTT. Encoded protein: CASKKETEAFF.

This chain uses TRBV5-6 with TRBJ1-1; D gene ambiguous. Germline CDR1 is SGHDT and CDR2 is YYEEEE. Trimming removed 4 bases at V and 0 bases at J, with 16 bases between. This CDR3 has 16 amino acids. DNA of the CDR3: TGTGCCAGCAGCCCGCAAGGACTACGAATGAACACTGAAGCTTTCTTT. Amino acid sequence: CASSPQGLRMNTEAFF. The whole variable domain, filled in from reference TRBV5-6 and TRBJ1-1, reads DAGVTQSPTHLIKTRGQQVTLRCSPKSGHDTVSWYQQALGQGPQFIFQYYEEEERQRGNFPDRFSGHQFPNYSSELNVNALLLGDSALYLCASSPQGLRMNTEAFFGQGTRLTVV.